The 29 T cell receptor beta chains below all came from one sample that was sequenced in a study of human T cells and chemical hapten exposure (dated by TCRdb to the early 2020s). The time point label, read with the paper, signifies: pre-sensitization, week 0. The treatment or condition label corresponds to: therapeutic diphenylcyclopropenone sensitization with weekly scalp DPC. The library was generated by RACE. For sequencing, a NextSeq 500 was employed. TCRdb took the public reads, trimmed them with fastp at Q25, ran MiXCR for clone calling and kept in-frame beta chains. Each CDR3 protein appears once, grouped with its most common genes and DNA. The sample yields 150,000 to 200,000 distinct CDR3 sequences; approximately 29% were counted once. Nearly 3% of the sample lies in the top ten. The material was whole blood, obtained in connection with sensitization to the hapten diphenylcyclopropenone (DPC). These receptors originate from a woman aged 25 to 45 with alopecia areata. Some clones in this sample may be carry-over from other donors' samples.

V usage is TRBV18 and J usage is TRBJ2-1, with D possibly TRBD1 on 6 matching bases. The CDR3 has 15 residues. With 6 bases removed from V and 4 bases from J, the gap between germline ends came to 16 bases. Germline CDR1 is KGHSH and CDR2 is LQKENI. The CDR3 spells CASSRRQARYNEQFF. CDR3 in DNA: TGTGCCAGCTCCCGCAGACAGGCCAGGTACAATGAGCAGTTCTTC. The full variable domain, with the rest looked up from reference TRBV18 and TRBJ2-1, is NAGVMQNPRHLVRRRGQEARLRCSPMKGHSHVYWYRQLPEEGLKFMVYLQKENIIDESGMPKERFSAEFPKEGPSILRIQQVVRGDSAAYFCASSRRQARYNEQFFGPGTRLTVL.

Only a few counts were recorded for this clonotype. This CDR3 reads CASRTGGVAGELFF. CDR3 DNA sequence: TGTGCCAGCAGGACAGGGGGTGTTGCCGGGGAGCTGTTTTTT. The chain is built from TRBV28 and TRBJ2-2; 9 nucleotides agree with TRBD1. Germline-derived CDR1 and CDR2 are MDHEN and SYDVKM. This CDR3 has 14 residues. J gave up 6 bases and V 6 bases, and 5 bases lay outside the gene matches.

This clonotype was observed a few times. The V and J genes are TRBV5-1 and TRBJ1-5, with a tentative D call TRBD1 (5 bases). Per the germline V gene, CDR1 is SGHRS and CDR2 is YFSETQ. V lost 0 bases, J lost 2 bases, and 9 bases lay in between. The CDR3 is 15 residues long. DNA for the CDR3: TGCGCCAGCAGCTTGGGGGACGAGCGCAATCAGCCCCAGCATTTT. This sequence encodes CASSLGDERNQPQHF.

The table lists this clonotype with a few counts. The chain recombines TRBV7-9 with TRBJ1-2; TRBD1 aligns across 7 bases. This CDR3 is 14 amino acids long. V gave up 5 bases and J gave up 3 bases; unmatched junction bases: 6. The germline V gene has CDR1 SEHNR and CDR2 FQNEAQ (reference sequence). CDR3 sequence (DNA): TGTGCCAGCAGCCGTATAGACAGGGACTATGGCTACACCTTC. Translating gives CASSRIDRDYGYTF.

In regard to this clonotype: One junction end disagrees with the germline gene, perhaps due to a read error. The chain couples TRBV2 to TRBJ2-3, with D perhaps TRBD1 (5 bases). The CDR3 loop spans 17 amino acids. Looked up from germline, CDR1 is SNHLY and CDR2 is FYNNEI. This CDR3 is CANSERGIPTDTDTQYF. Written as DNA, the CDR3 is TGTGCCAACAGTGAAAGGGGAATCCCGACCGACACAGATACGCAGTATTTT.

The chain carries TRBV29-1 and TRBJ2-5; tentatively, D is TRBD1 (5 bases). Germline V lookup: CDR1 SQVTM, CDR2 ANQGSEA. The CDR3 is 11 amino acids. V was pared by 7 bases and J by 1 base, with 7 bases between. The CDR3 sequence is CSGGGQETQYF. The CDR3 nucleotides are TGCAGCGGGGGCGGCCAAGAGACCCAGTACTTC.

The V gene is TRBV5-1, the J gene TRBJ2-7; 7 nucleotides align to TRBD1. The CDR3 runs 14 residues. V lost 0 bases and J lost 5; bases outside the gene matches: 5. CDR1 SGHRS and CDR2 YFSETQ come from the germline V gene. The CDR3 coding sequence is TGCGCCAGCAGCTTGGGGGACAGTATCCACGAGCAGTACTTC. Encoded protein: CASSLGDSIHEQYF.

V usage is TRBV5-1 and J usage is TRBJ1-1; the D gene is possibly TRBD1 (5 bases). V lost 4 bases and J 0 bases, leaving 13 bases between the germline ends. Germline V gene sequence: CDR1 SGHRS, CDR2 YFSETQ. This CDR3 contains 15 residues. CDR3 DNA: TGCGCCAGCAGCCCCACAGCAGGGCTGAACACTGAAGCTTTCTTT. Protein: CASSPTAGLNTEAFF. The full variable domain, in which reference TRBV5-1 and TRBJ1-1 provide the parts outside the CDR3, is KAGVTQTPRYLIKTRGQQVTLSCSPISGHRSVSWYQQTPGQGLQFLFEYFSETQRNKGNFPGRFSGRQFSNSRSEMNVSTLELGDSALYLCASSPTAGLNTEAFFGQGTRLTVV.

The chain has TRBV5-4 and TRBJ2-2; D not resolved. The CDR3 is made up of 15 amino acids. V lost 7 bases and J lost 4, with 17 bases in between. Germline-derived CDR1 and CDR2 are SGHNT and YYREEE (reference sequence). CDR3 amino acids: CASGADPRFTGELFF. CDR3 bases: TGTGCCAGCGGCGCGGATCCTCGGTTCACCGGGGAGCTGTTTTTT.

The chain carries TRBV29-1 and TRBJ2-1; D ambiguous. The germline gives CDR1 SQVTM, CDR2 ANQGSEA. The CDR3 is 10 residues long. Trimming removed 7 bases from V and 6 bases from J, with 7 bases in between. In DNA form, the CDR3 reads TGCAGCGCCGAGTCCAATGAGCAGTTCTTC. Residues: CSAESNEQFF.

In regard to this clonotype: Lacking the conserved final phenylalanine or tryptophan, this CDR3 likely reflects a read error. The chain recombines TRBV28 with TRBJ2-1; the D is unclear. The germline V and J ends were trimmed by 7 bases and 10 bases, with 17 bases remaining between them. CDR1 is MDHEN, CDR2 SYDVKM, per germline. This CDR3 region has 13 residues. DNA of the CDR3: TGTGCCAGCAAAGTTACTTATGGTCGGGAGCAGTTCTCC. Translation: CASKVTYGREQFS.

In the case of this clonotype: Relative to the germline gene, one junction end is altered; a read error may explain this. The J gene is TRBJ1-6, the V gene TRBV6-6, with TRBD1 as a possible D gene (6 bases). This CDR3 comprises 18 residues. CDR1 MNHNY and CDR2 SVGAGI come from the germline V gene (reference sequence). Here the CDR3 DNA reads TGTGCCAGCAGTTACCCTAGTAGGGGGGGCGATCCTAATTCACCCTTCCACTTT. Its protein product is CASSYPSRGGDPNSPFHF.

The V gene is TRBV28, the J gene TRBJ1-5; TRBD1 aligns across 7 bases. V lost 4 bases and J lost 5; bases outside the gene matches: 14. CDR1 and CDR2 (germline): MDHEN, SYDVKM. The length of the CDR3 is 17 residues. The CDR3 DNA reads TGTGCCAGCAGTTCCCCAAGTCCGAACAGGGGCCATCAGCCCCAGCATTTT. Its protein product is CASSSPSPNRGHQPQHF.

The chain combines TRBV20-1 with TRBJ1-3; unclear D gene. V shed 5 bases and J shed 0 bases, with 11 bases lying between them. Germline CDR1 and CDR2: DFQATT and SNEGSKA (reference sequence). The CDR3 loop spans 14 amino acids. The CDR3 bases are TGCAGTGCTCCCCTTTCCGGCTCTGGAAACACCATATATTTT. This codes for CSAPLSGSGNTIYF.

The J gene is TRBJ2-5, the V gene TRBV5-1; 7 bases match TRBD1. J gave up 5 bases and V 2 bases, and 6 bases lay outside the gene matches. Germline V gives CDR1 SGHRS, CDR2 YFSETQ. The CDR3 extends over 14 amino acids. CDR3 region: CASSFTGDRETQYF. The CDR3 DNA reads TGCGCCAGCAGCTTTACAGGGGACCGGGAGACCCAGTACTTC.

This clonotype appeared a few times. The gene calls are TRBV19 and TRBJ2-5; D gene ambiguous. V was pared by 3 bases and J by 4 bases, with 15 bases between. This CDR3 region has 15 residues. Germline values: CDR1 LNHDA, CDR2 SQIVND (reference sequence). The CDR3 reads CASSIRRTLGETQYF. CDR3 bases: TGTGCCAGTAGTATCAGACGAACGCTCGGAGAGACCCAGTACTTC.

This sequence joins TRBV6-2 or TRBV6-3 and TRBJ2-5, with D hard to call. The CDR3 is 12 amino acids. The ends were cut back, 0 bases at V and 4 bases at J, with 3 bases in the middle. In germline, CDR1 is MNHEY, CDR2 SVGEGT. The CDR3 nucleotides read TGTGCCAGCAGTTACTCGGTAGAGACCCAGTACTTC. Translated: CASSYSVETQYF.

This sequence joins TRBV5-1 and TRBJ2-1, with 14 bases identical to TRBD2. In germline, CDR1 is SGHRS, CDR2 YFSETQ. Losses at the gene ends were 4 bases for V and 9 bases for J; bases not matched to a gene: 6. The CDR3 runs to 15 residues. CDR3 nucleotides: TGCGCCAGCAGCCCGGGACTAGCGGGAGTAAGTGAGCAGTTCTTC. This sequence encodes CASSPGLAGVSEQFF.

This clonotype was seen a few times. V and J are TRBV5-1 and TRBJ1-1; D gene uncertain. Trimming took off 2 bases at V and 6 bases at J, with 11 bases between the two ends. This CDR3 comprises 13 residues. The germline gives CDR1 SGHRS, CDR2 YFSETQ. The CDR3 loop is CASSFGEVAEAFF. CDR3 coding DNA: TGCGCCAGCAGCTTCGGGGAAGTCGCTGAAGCTTTCTTT. Full variable domain (remainder filled in from reference TRBV5-1 and TRBJ1-1): KAGVTQTPRYLIKTRGQQVTLSCSPISGHRSVSWYQQTPGQGLQFLFEYFSETQRNKGNFPGRFSGRQFSNSRSEMNVSTLELGDSALYLCASSFGEVAEAFFGQGTRLTVV.

V is TRBV5-1 and J is TRBJ2-6, with a tentative D call TRBD1 (6 bases). Germline CDR1 reads SGHRS; CDR2 reads YFSETQ. The CDR3 contains 16 residues. Deletions cut 2 bases from V and 4 bases from J, with 13 bases between. CDR3 region: CASSLQGLPGANVLTF. CDR3 nucleotides: TGCGCCAGCAGCTTACAGGGTCTACCCGGGGCCAACGTCCTGACTTTC.

This clonotype was seen a single time. This rearrangement joins TRBV29-1 to TRBJ2-2; D possibly corresponds to TRBD2 (5 bases). From germline, CDR1 is SQVTM and CDR2 ANQGSEA. V lost 7 bases and J lost 2, with 14 bases in between. The CDR3 contains 14 residues. As DNA, the CDR3 is TGCAGCGCGGCGGACTTGCCTAACACCGGGGAGCTGTTTTTT. Its translation is CSAADLPNTGELFF.

There are many counts of this clonotype. This chain connects TRBV2 to TRBJ1-1, with D possibly matching TRBD1 (6 bases). Germline V CDR1 and CDR2: SNHLY, FYNNEI. V lost 4 bases to trimming and J lost 1 base, with 7 bases between them. The CDR3 length is 13 residues. The DNA for the CDR3 is TGTGCCAGCAGTGGACAGGCGAACACTGAAGCTTTCTTT. Residues: CASSGQANTEAFF.

The chain recombines TRBV6-5 with TRBJ2-5; tentatively, D is TRBD2 (5 bases). The CDR3 has 13 residues. Per the germline V gene, CDR1 is MNHEY and CDR2 is SVGAGI. V was trimmed by 6 bases and J by 4 bases, leaving 12 bases between them. The CDR3 protein is CASSYGLGETQYF. In nucleotides, the CDR3 is TGTGCCAGCAGCTACGGACTGGGAGAGACCCAGTACTTC.

This clonotype has more than one count but fewer than ten. The chain combines TRBV7-8 with TRBJ2-3, with TRBD1 matching 8 bases. This CDR3 contains 18 residues. Looked up from germline, CDR1 is SGHVS and CDR2 is FQNEAQ. V shed 4 bases and J 0 bases; nucleotides not matched to a gene: 12. The CDR3 DNA follows: TGTGCCAGCAGCTCCCCCCAGGGGGCGGCGCGGAGCACAGATACGCAGTATTTT. This sequence encodes CASSSPQGAARSTDTQYF. Together with reference TRBV7-8 and TRBJ2-3, the CDR3 gives the full variable domain: GAGVSQSPRYKVAKRGQDVALRCDPISGHVSLFWYQQALGQGPEFLTYFQNEAQLDKSGLPSDRFFAERPEGSVSTLKIQRTQQEDSAVYLCASSSPQGAARSTDTQYFGPGTRLTVL.

The chain uses TRBV7-2 and TRBJ2-1, with 7 bases identical to TRBD2. CDR1 is SGHTA, CDR2 FQGNSA, per germline. There are 15 residues in the CDR3. The trim removed 2 bases at V and 6 bases at J, leaving 7 bases unmatched. The CDR3 DNA reads TGTGCCAGCAGCTTAATGTTCGGGGGGTCCAATGAGCAGTTCTTC. This sequence encodes CASSLMFGGSNEQFF.

In its sample, this clonotype was seen many times. V gene TRBV5-1 combines with J gene TRBJ1-1; D is perhaps TRBD1 (6 bases). Germline loops: CDR1 SGHRS, CDR2 YFSETQ. This CDR3 region has 14 residues. Trimming removed 1 base at V and 5 bases at J, with 12 bases between. In DNA form, the CDR3 reads TGCGCCAGCAGCTTGCCGACAGGTGGGACTGAAGCTTTCTTT. Encoded protein: CASSLPTGGTEAFF. The entire variable domain, with the rest obtained from reference TRBV5-1 and TRBJ1-1, is as follows: KAGVTQTPRYLIKTRGQQVTLSCSPISGHRSVSWYQQTPGQGLQFLFEYFSETQRNKGNFPGRFSGRQFSNSRSEMNVSTLELGDSALYLCASSLPTGGTEAFFGQGTRLTVV.

CDR3 sequence reads: CASRTWDRDNEQFF. In DNA form, the CDR3 reads TGTGCCAGTAGAACCTGGGACAGGGATAATGAGCAGTTCTTC. The chain uses TRBV7-9 and TRBJ2-1, with TRBD1 identical over 9 bases. The CDR3 runs 14 residues. Germline V lookup: CDR1 SEHNR, CDR2 FQNEAQ (reference sequence). J lost 7 bases, V lost 9 bases, and 10 bases had no gene match.

The chain joins TRBV20-1 to TRBJ2-5; 9 nucleotides match TRBD1. Germline V gene lookup returns CDR1 DFQATT and CDR2 SNEGSKA (reference sequence). With V trimmed by 6 bases and J by 4 bases, 3 bases remained unmatched. This CDR3 contains 12 residues. In DNA, the CDR3 is TGCAGTGCCGGGACAGGGATAGAGACCCAGTACTTC. Translated: CSAGTGIETQYF.

In its sample, this clonotype was seen a few times. The chain couples TRBV7-9 to TRBJ2-3; D is perhaps TRBD2 (5 bases). V gave up 8 bases and J gave up 4 bases, with 10 bases separating them. The CDR3 is made up of 12 amino acids. CDR1 and CDR2 from the germline V gene are SEHNR and FQNEAQ (reference sequence). CDR3: CASGERADTQYF. The CDR3 DNA reads as TGTGCCAGCGGAGAGAGGGCAGATACGCAGTATTTT.